Listed below are T cell receptor beta chains from one sample, sequenced in a study of blood T cell repertoires in COVID-19. Sequencing was performed with immunoSEQ multiplex PCR; in TCRdb, only in-frame clones are kept and a portion is missing. The table includes roughly 150,000 clones, around 92% detected once. The specimen sequenced was peripheral blood. The receptor source for this set is a man aged 55-75 years with acute or convalescent COVID-19. CDR3s leave out the opening cysteine and the closing phenylalanine or tryptophan. The order of the fields is J gene, V gene, CDR3 protein.

>TRBJ2-7|TRBV5-8
ASSLMAGLFYEQY
>TRBJ1-5|TRBV5-6
ASSFEGGGNQPQH
>TRBJ2-1|TRBV11-3
ASSFRGTGAYNEQF
>TRBJ2-5|TRBV7-2
ASSLLYGSPETQY
>TRBJ1-2|TRBV5-4
ASSLGQGRGDYGYT
>TRBJ1-5|TRBV7-2
ASSLDLVRGQPQH
>TRBJ2-7|TRBV11-1
ASRPTGGRGPYEQY
>TRBJ1-2|TRBV20-1
SAREDRGRQGYT
>TRBJ2-7|TRBV12-5
ASGLGPGAEQY
>TRBJ1-6|TRBV6-5
ASSYSQNSPLH
>TRBJ1-1|TRBV6-1
ASSPGSGNTEAF
>TRBJ1-4|TRBV5-1
ASSLGSEGEKLF
>TRBJ1-6|TRBV19
ASSVGGLSPLH
>TRBJ2-5|TRBV9
ASSVATGGQGETQY
>TRBJ2-1|TRBV7-3
ASSPGQVYNEQF
>TRBJ1-3|TRBV5-1
ASSPEGGKGNTIY
>TRBJ1-4|TRBV6-5
ASRVGGAGEKLF
>TRBJ1-6|TRBV19
ASSIQGADNSPLH
>TRBJ1-4|TRBV27
ASSPNGGEKLF
>TRBJ2-2|TRBV5-4
ASSLETGNSGELF
>TRBJ1-4|TRBV19
ASSMSGGNEKLF
>TRBJ1-1|TRBV9
ASSTRTGNTEAF
>TRBJ2-3|TRBV6-4
ASSDFGGDTQY
>TRBJ2-3|TRBV7-7
AVRSGGLSTDTQY
>TRBJ1-3|TRBV5-1
ASSLQGFSGNTIY
>TRBJ1-5|TRBV6-4
ASSDPDRGLWDQPQH